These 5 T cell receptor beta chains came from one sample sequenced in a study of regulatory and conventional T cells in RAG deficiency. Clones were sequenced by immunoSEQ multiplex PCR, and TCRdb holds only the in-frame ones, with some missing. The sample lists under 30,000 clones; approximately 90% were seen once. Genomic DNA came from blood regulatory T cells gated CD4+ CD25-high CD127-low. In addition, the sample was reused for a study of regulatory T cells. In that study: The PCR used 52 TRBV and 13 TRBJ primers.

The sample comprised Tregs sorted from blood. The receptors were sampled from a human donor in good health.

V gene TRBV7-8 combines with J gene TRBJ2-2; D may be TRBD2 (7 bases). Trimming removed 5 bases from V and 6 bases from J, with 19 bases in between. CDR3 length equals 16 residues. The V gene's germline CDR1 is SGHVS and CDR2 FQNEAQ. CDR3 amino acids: CASSTTGRGIAGELFF. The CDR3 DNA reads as TGTGCCAGCAGCACTACTGGGAGGGGGATCGCCGGGGAGCTGTTTTTT.

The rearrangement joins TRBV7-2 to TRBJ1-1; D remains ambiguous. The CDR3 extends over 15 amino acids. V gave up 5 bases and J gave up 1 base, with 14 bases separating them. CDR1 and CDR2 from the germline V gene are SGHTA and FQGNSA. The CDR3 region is CASSATTAKNTEAFF. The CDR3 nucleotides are TGTGCCAGCAGCGCCACCACAGCAAAGAACACTGAAGCTTTCTTT.

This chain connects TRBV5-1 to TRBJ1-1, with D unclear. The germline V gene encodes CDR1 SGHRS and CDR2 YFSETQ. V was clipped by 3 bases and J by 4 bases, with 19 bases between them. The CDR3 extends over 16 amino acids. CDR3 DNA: TGCGCCAGCAGCTCGAGCGATCGGTCTTGGGGCACTGAAGCTTTCTTT. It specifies CASSSSDRSWGTEAFF.

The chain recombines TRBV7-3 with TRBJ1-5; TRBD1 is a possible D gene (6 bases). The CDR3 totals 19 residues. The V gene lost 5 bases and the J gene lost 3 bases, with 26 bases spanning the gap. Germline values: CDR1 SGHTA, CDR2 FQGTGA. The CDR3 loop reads CASSPRYLGGIRYNQPQHF. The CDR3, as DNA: TGTGCCAGCAGCCCCCGTTATTTAGGGGGGATAAGATACAATCAGCCCCAGCATTTT.

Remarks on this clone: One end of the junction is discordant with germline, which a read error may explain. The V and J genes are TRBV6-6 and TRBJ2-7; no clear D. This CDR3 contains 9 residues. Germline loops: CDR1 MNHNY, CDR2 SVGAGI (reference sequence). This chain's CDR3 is CASSYPRNF. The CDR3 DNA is TGTGCCAGCAGTTACCCCCGAAACTTC.